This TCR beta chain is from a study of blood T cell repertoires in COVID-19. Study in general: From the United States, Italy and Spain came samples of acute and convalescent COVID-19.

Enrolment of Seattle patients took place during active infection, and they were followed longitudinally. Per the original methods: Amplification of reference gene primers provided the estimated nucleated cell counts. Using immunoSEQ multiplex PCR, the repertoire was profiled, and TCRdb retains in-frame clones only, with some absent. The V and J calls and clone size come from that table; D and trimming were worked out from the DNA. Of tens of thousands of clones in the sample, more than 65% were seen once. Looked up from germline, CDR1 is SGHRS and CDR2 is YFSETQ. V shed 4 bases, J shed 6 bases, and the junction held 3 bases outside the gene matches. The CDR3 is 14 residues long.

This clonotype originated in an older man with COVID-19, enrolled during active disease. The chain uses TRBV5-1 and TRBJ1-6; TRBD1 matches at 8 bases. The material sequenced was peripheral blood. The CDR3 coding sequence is TGCGCCAGCAGCGCGGGACAGGCTAATTCACCCCTCCACTTT. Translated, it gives CASSAGQANSPLHF.